This TCR beta chain was sequenced in a study of CXCR3-negative and CXCR3-positive naive CD8 T cells. Germline-derived CDR1 and CDR2 are ENHRY and SYGVKD. This CDR3 region has 14 residues. Broader study findings: The TRB CDR3s that CXCR3-positive naive cells carried were more hydrophobic than those of CXCR3-negative naive cells.

The authors prepared UMI-labeled TRB cDNA libraries by 5' RACE. TCRdb re-analyzed the 5' RACE reads; it lists each CDR3 protein once, without DNA. The sample has 150,000 or so distinct CDR3 sequences. On this clonotype itself: Its matching antigen is unknown.

This clonotype originated in a human donor in good health. Some clones in this sample may be carry-over from other donors' samples. The V call is TRBV10-3, the J call TRBJ1-6; TCRdb indicates TRBD1, and absent DNA this call remains unverified. The sequencing sample was made of naive CXCR3+ CD8+ T cells from blood. Subset noted: CD45RO-CCR7+CD27+CD95- naive CD8+ T cells expressing CXCR3 (TNR3+). CDR3 sequence reads: CAISSDREDSPLHF.